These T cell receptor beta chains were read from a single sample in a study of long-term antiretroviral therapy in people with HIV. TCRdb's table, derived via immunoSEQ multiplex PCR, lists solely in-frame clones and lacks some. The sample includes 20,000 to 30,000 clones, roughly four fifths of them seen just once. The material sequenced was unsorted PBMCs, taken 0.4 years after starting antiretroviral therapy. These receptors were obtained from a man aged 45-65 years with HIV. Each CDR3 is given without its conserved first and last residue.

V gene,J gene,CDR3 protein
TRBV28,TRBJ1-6,ASSFGGVNSPLH
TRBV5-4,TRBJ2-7,ASERLGGVGYEQY
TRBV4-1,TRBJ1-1,ASSQGQGRPFEAF
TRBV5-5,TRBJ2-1,ASSLGGQGNEQF
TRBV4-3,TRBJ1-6,ASSQEGRTGSPLH
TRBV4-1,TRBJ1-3,ASSGWAGNTIY
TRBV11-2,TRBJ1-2,ASSLGGQFYGYT
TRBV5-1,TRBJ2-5,ASSFYQETQY
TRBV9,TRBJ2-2,ASSVTGADTGELF
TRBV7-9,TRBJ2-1,ASSRGALAGLSYNEQF
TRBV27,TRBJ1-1,ASSPWGRNTEAF
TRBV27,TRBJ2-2,ASSPSFAGELF
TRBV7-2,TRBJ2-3,ASSLLPGGADTQY
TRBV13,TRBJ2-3,ASSWDTDTQY
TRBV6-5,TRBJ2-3,ASTSGWADTQY
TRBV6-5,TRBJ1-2,ASSGSYGYT
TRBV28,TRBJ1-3,ASSSKSSGNTIY
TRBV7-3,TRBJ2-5,ASSLTSRETQY
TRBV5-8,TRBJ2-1,ASSLAWGLSYNEQF
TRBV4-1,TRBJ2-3,ASRTSGRTDTQY
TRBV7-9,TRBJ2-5,ASNLASETQY
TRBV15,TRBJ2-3,ATSRGLTGALTDTQY
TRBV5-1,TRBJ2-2,ASSLDRNTGELF
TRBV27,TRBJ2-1,ASSFQRGGSYNEQF
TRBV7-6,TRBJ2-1,ASSPSGGPIAGEQF
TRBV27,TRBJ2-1,ASSPGAVYNEQF
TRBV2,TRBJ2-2,ASSGSGGLNTGELF
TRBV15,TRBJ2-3,ATSRVRIVPDTQY
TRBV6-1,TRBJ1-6,ASVWTGGNSPLH
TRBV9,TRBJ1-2,ASSVSPGTGDGYT
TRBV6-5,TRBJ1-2,ASKGRGAFGYT
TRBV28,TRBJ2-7,ASGIAGGSYEQY